Below, 19 T cell receptor beta chains from the same sample are listed, as sequenced in a study of blood T cell repertoires in COVID-19. Produced via immunoSEQ multiplex PCR; TCRdb's table is partial and in-frame only. The sample carries about 300,000 clones, 85% recorded once. Sequenced sample: PBMCs or T cells enriched from blood (not recorded which). Receptor source: a woman aged 30 to 39 who had been exposed to COVID-19.

In regard to this clone: The same CDR3 also results from other DNA sequences found in this sample. The chain uses TRBV2 and TRBJ2-7; no reliable D call. The CDR3 sequence is 13 residues long. Trimming left V 0 bases short and J 6 bases short, with 9 bases between. The germline V gene has CDR1 SNHLY and CDR2 FYNNEI. For the CDR3, the DNA is TGTGCCAGCAGTGAAGCCCGAGGCGGCGAGCAGTACTTC. Protein product: CASSEARGGEQYF.

The chain couples TRBV25-1 to TRBJ2-5; 8 bases agree with TRBD2. The CDR3 contains 16 residues. The germline CDR1 and CDR2 sequences are MGHDK and SYGVNS. J gave up 1 base and V 4 bases, and 8 bases lay outside the gene matches. CDR3 nucleotide sequence: TGTGCCAGCAGTGGAACACCGGGGGGGCCCCAAGAGACCCAGTACTTC. This translates into CASSGTPGGPQETQYF.

This sequence joins TRBV7-2 and TRBJ1-5; 9 bases match TRBD1. CDR1 and CDR2 from the germline V gene are SGHTA and FQGNSA. This CDR3 has 17 amino acids. Trimming cost V 0 bases and J 6 bases; bases outside gene matches: 9. The CDR3 protein is CASSLAGGTGNSQPQHF. CDR3 nucleotides: TGTGCCAGCAGCTTAGCGGGGGGGACAGGGAATTCTCAGCCCCAGCATTTT. Based on the CDR3 plus reference TRBV7-2 and TRBJ1-5, the full variable domain is GAGVSQSPSNKVTEKGKDVELRCDPISGHTALYWYRQSLGQGLEFLIYFQGNSAPDKSGLPSDRFSAERTGGSVSTLTIQRTQQEDSAVYLCASSLAGGTGNSQPQHFGDGTRLSIL.

The chain has TRBV2 and TRBJ2-5; D gene uncertain. CDR3 length: 11 amino acids. Trimming shortened V by 6 bases and J by 4 bases, and 6 bases separated the two germline ends. The germline gives CDR1 SNHLY, CDR2 FYNNEI. This CDR3 reads CASRYSETQYF. The DNA for the CDR3 is TGTGCCAGCAGGTACTCAGAGACCCAGTACTTC.

This clone has a single count. The rearrangement uses TRBV4-1 and TRBJ2-7; perhaps TRBD1 as D (5 bases). CDR3 length: 13 residues. The V end was cut by 1 base, the J end by 5 bases, with 9 bases between. Germline V gene sequence: CDR1 MGHRA, CDR2 YSYEKL. Here the CDR3 DNA reads TGCGCCAGCAGCCAAGCAGGGTTACACGAGCAGTACTTC. This translates into CASSQAGLHEQYF.

V usage is TRBV19 and J usage is TRBJ1-3, with D unclear. V dropped 6 bases and J dropped 0 bases, with 12 bases sitting between them. The CDR3 length is 15 residues. Germline V gene lookup returns CDR1 LNHDA and CDR2 SQIVND (reference sequence). The CDR3 coding sequence is TGTGCCAGTAGATCCGGCGGAAGCTCTGGAAACACCATATATTTT. This gives the protein CASRSGGSSGNTIYF.

The chain joins TRBV6-2 or TRBV6-3 to TRBJ1-1; D gene uncertain. V shed 6 bases and J shed 4 bases, with 9 bases lying between them. The CDR3 spans 12 residues. The germline gives CDR1 MNHEY, CDR2 SVGEGT. The CDR3 DNA is TGTGCCAGCAGCACGAGCGGCACTGAAGCTTTCTTT. Protein sequence: CASSTSGTEAFF.

The CDR3, as DNA: TGTGCCAGCAGCTATACAGGGGGGAATCAGCCCCAGCATTTT. It specifies CASSYTGGNQPQHF. The chain joins TRBV21-1 to TRBJ1-5; TRBD1 reflects the table's D call only, with no check against the DNA. TRBV21-1 is deemed a pseudogene. The CDR3 runs to 14 residues.

The chain combines TRBV5-8 with TRBJ1-1; tentatively, D is TRBD1 (6 bases). This CDR3 is 15 amino acids long. Germline assignment: CDR1 SGHTS and CDR2 YDEGEE. Trimming left V 1 base short and J 4 bases short, with 14 bases between. CDR3 sequence: CASSLWSGGLTEAFF. CDR3 nucleotide sequence: TGTGCCAGCAGCTTGTGGTCGGGGGGCCTCACTGAAGCTTTCTTT. The variable domain in full, with the rest retrieved from reference TRBV5-8 and TRBJ1-1, is EAGVTQSPTHLIKTRGQQATLRCSPISGHTSVYWYQQALGLGLQFLLWYDEGEERNRGNFPPRFSGRQFPNYSSELNVNALELEDSALYLCASSLWSGGLTEAFFGQGTRLTVV.

V is TRBV27 and J is TRBJ2-7; TRBD1 might be the D (5 bases). Looked up from germline, CDR1 is MNHEY and CDR2 is SMNVEV (reference sequence). The CDR3 length is 14 residues. With 3 bases removed from V and 6 bases from J, the gap between germline ends came to 15 bases. The CDR3 spells CASSLSATQGEQYF. In DNA, the CDR3 is TGTGCCAGCAGTTTGTCCGCTACCCAGGGCGAGCAGTACTTC.

The V gene is TRBV7-8, the J gene TRBJ2-1; D possibly corresponds to TRBD1 (8 bases). Germline CDR1 reads SGHVS; CDR2 reads FQNEAQ. The CDR3 is 15 residues long. Trimming shortened V by 7 bases and J by 6 bases, and 19 bases separated the two germline ends. The CDR3 nucleotides are TGTGCCAGCATTAGCGGCACAGGGGGGGGCAATGAGCAGTTCTTC. Its protein product is CASISGTGGGNEQFF.

This clone was seen repeatedly, ten times or more. The chain employs TRBV4-1 and TRBJ2-3; D gene ambiguous. CDR1 and CDR2 from the germline V gene are MGHRA and YSYEKL. Trimming took 4 bases from V and 7 from J, leaving 15 bases between them. The CDR3 runs to 14 residues. CDR3 sequence (DNA): TGCGCCAGCAGCCCACAGATGGGCGCGAATACGCAGTATTTT. This sequence encodes CASSPQMGANTQYF.

The chain joins TRBV4-1 to TRBJ2-7; tentatively, D is TRBD2 (6 bases). In germline, CDR1 is MGHRA, CDR2 YSYEKL. The length of the CDR3 is 15 residues. Trimming took off 1 base at V and 4 bases at J, with 14 bases between the two ends. CDR3 nucleotide sequence: TGCGCCAGCAGCCAAGGGACCGGCGGGAATTACGAGCAGTACTTC. This encodes CASSQGTGGNYEQYF.

The CDR3 protein is CASSSLVGGGTEAFF. The DNA for the CDR3 is TGCGCCAGCAGCTCTCTAGTGGGGGGAGGCACTGAAGCTTTCTTT. This chain uses TRBV5-1 with TRBJ1-1; D may be TRBD1 (5 bases). There are 15 residues in the CDR3. The V end was cut by 3 bases, the J end by 4 bases, with 16 bases between. Germline assignment: CDR1 SGHRS and CDR2 YFSETQ.

This chain uses TRBV4-2 with TRBJ2-1; 7 bases agree with TRBD1. This CDR3 has 17 residues. Germline V gives CDR1 LGHNA, CDR2 YNFKEQ. J was trimmed by 3 bases and V by 0 bases; bases with no gene match: 8. The CDR3 nucleotides read TGTGCCAGCAGCCAAGATCAAACAGGGGCCTACTACAATGAGCAGTTCTTC. Amino acid sequence: CASSQDQTGAYYNEQFF.

This clone was seen a handful of times. V usage is TRBV27 and J usage is TRBJ2-1; TRBD2 is a possible D gene (5 bases). The CDR3 consists of 14 residues. Germline values: CDR1 MNHEY, CDR2 SMNVEV (reference sequence). V was pared by 2 bases and J by 7 bases, with 12 bases between. Here the CDR3 DNA reads TGTGCCAGCAGTTTACACGGGAAGAGAAATGAGCAGTTCTTC. Encoded protein: CASSLHGKRNEQFF.

The chain has TRBV7-2 and TRBJ2-7; maybe TRBD2 (5 bases). Per germline, CDR1 SGHTA and CDR2 FQGNSA. The CDR3 contains 13 residues. The V end was cut by 5 bases, the J end by 3 bases, with 11 bases between. The chain's CDR3 is CASSPSAGYEQYF. CDR3 in DNA: TGTGCCAGCAGCCCGTCGGCGGGCTACGAGCAGTACTTC. Looking up the rest from reference TRBV7-2 and TRBJ2-7 gives the full variable domain: GAGVSQSPSNKVTEKGKDVELRCDPISGHTALYWYRQSLGQGLEFLIYFQGNSAPDKSGLPSDRFSAERTGGSVSTLTIQRTQQEDSAVYLCASSPSAGYEQYFGPGTRLTVT.

This sequence joins TRBV6-4 and TRBJ2-7, with 10 bases fitting TRBD1. With V trimmed by 2 bases and J by 5 bases, 6 bases remained unmatched. Germline-derived CDR1 and CDR2 are MRHNA and SNTAGT. The CDR3 is 15 amino acids. CDR3 DNA: TGTGCCAGCAGTGACGACAGGGGGCGGTGTGACGAGCAGTACTTC. This codes for CASSDDRGRCDEQYF.

The chain combines TRBV28 with TRBJ1-1; no clear D. V gave up 1 base and J gave up 11 bases, with 8 bases separating them. The CDR3 extends over 11 amino acids. Per the germline V gene, CDR1 is MDHEN and CDR2 is SYDVKM. The CDR3 DNA is TGTGCCAGCAGTTTATACCCAGTGGCTTTCTTT. Encoded protein: CASSLYPVAFF.